The clone carrying this T cell receptor (beta chain) was observed a handful of times. Sequencing was performed with immunoSEQ multiplex PCR; in TCRdb, only in-frame clones are kept and a portion is missing. The sample lists around 36,000 clones, around 94% seen once, with roughly 1.2% in the top ten. The CDR3 contains 12 residues. V lost 6 bases, J lost 6 bases, and 4 bases stayed unmatched. CDR1 is MNHNS and CDR2 is SASEGT in the germline V gene. This record belongs to a study of T cell changes during pregnancy in multiple sclerosis. The sample in question was peripheral blood, obtained before pregnancy. The chain employs TRBV6-1 and TRBJ1-1; the match to TRBD1 covers 7 bases. The TCR sequence derives from a female donor with multiple sclerosis, enrolled in a pregnancy study. The CDR3 DNA follows: TGTGCCAGCAGATTCAGGGGGGCTGAAGCTTTCTTT. It encodes CASRFRGAEAFF.